These T cell receptor beta chains were read from a single sample in a study of shared clonotypes between healthy human individuals. Libraries were prepared by immunoSEQ multiplex PCR; TCRdb keeps only in-frame clonotypes and omits some of them. The sample contains roughly 570,000 clones, more than 95% of which appear only once. Material for sequencing was naive CD8+ T cells sorted from blood. The receptors shown here come from a man younger than 45 in good health. Both conserved end residues are part of each CDR3. A D gene is named only where the DNA matches it firmly. Clone sizes are given selectively: once, few, many, or a class where the clone is expanded.

j_gene	abundance	d_gene	v_gene	CDR3nt	CDR3aa
TRBJ2-4	NA	TRBD2	TRBV9	TGTGCCAGCAGCGTATGGGCGGGAGACAAAAACATTCAGTACTTC	CASSVWAGDKNIQYF
TRBJ2-1	NA	NA	TRBV6-5	TGTGGAACTAGGTCCTACAATGAGCAGTTCTTC	CGTRSYNEQFF
TRBJ2-5	NA	TRBD2	TRBV30	TGTGCCTGGGGCGGGGGGGAGACCCAGTACTTC	CAWGGGETQYF
TRBJ2-7	NA	NA	TRBV9	TGTGCCAGCAGCGCCCAGACAGGTAGTCCCTACGAGCAGTACTTC	CASSAQTGSPYEQYF
TRBJ2-2	NA	NA	TRBV7-9	TGTGCCAGCAGCGCTGGGGGGGCGAGGACCGGGGAGCTGTTTTTT	CASSAGGARTGELFF
TRBJ1-2	NA	NA	TRBV6-6	TGTGCCAGCAGTTACGGGCTGGGGAGAGATGGCTACACCTTC	CASSYGLGRDGYTF
TRBJ1-1	NA	NA	TRBV4-3	TGCGCCAGCAGCCAAGATACGGGGGGCCGGGTAAGCACTGAAGCTTTCTTT	CASSQDTGGRVSTEAFF
TRBJ1-5	NA	NA	TRBV28	TGTGCCAGCAGGACTCAGGGTTCGAGTCAGCCCCAGCATTTT	CASRTQGSSQPQHF
TRBJ1-5	once	NA	TRBV30	TGTGCCTGGAGTCAAACAAGGAGCAATCAGCCCCAGCATTTT	CAWSQTRSNQPQHF
TRBJ2-3	NA	NA	TRBV19	TGTGCCAGTAGTATAGTCCCACTGGATACGCAGTATTTT	CASSIVPLDTQYF
TRBJ2-5	NA	TRBD1	TRBV9	TGTGCCAGCAGCGAGGGACAGGATCCTAGGGCCCAGTACTTC	CASSEGQDPRAQYF
TRBJ2-7	NA	NA	TRBV4-1	TGCGCCAGCAGCCAAGCGGGGGGCCTTAGCTCCTACGAGCAGTACTTC	CASSQAGGLSSYEQYF
TRBJ2-7	NA	NA	TRBV19	TGTGCCAGTAGTATAAGGGACCACTACGAGCAGTACTTC	CASSIRDHYEQYF
TRBJ2-1	NA	TRBD2	TRBV10-3	TGTGCCATCAGCCCCCCGGGACTAGCGGGAGAGGAGGATGAGCAGTTCTTC	CAISPPGLAGEEDEQFF
TRBJ2-7	NA	NA	TRBV6-1	TGTGCCAGCAGTGAATCGAACCCAGGGGCGAACTACGAGCAGTACTTC	CASSESNPGANYEQYF
TRBJ2-2	NA	NA	TRBV28	TGTGCCAGCAGTTTAAGGTATGGGGACAACACCGGGGAGCTGTTTTTT	CASSLRYGDNTGELFF
TRBJ2-7	NA	TRBD1	TRBV5-6	TGTGCCAGCAGCAGACAGGGGTGGGACTACGAGCAGTACTTC	CASSRQGWDYEQYF
TRBJ2-2	NA	TRBD1	TRBV11-1	TGTGCCAGCAGTTCCCGGGACAGATGGTGGGAGCTGTTTTTT	CASSSRDRWWELFF
TRBJ2-7	NA	NA	TRBV7-9	TGTGCCAGCAGCTTAGTGGGGCAGGGCCTTTCCTACGAGCAGTACTTC	CASSLVGQGLSYEQYF
TRBJ2-5	NA	TRBD1	TRBV5-1	TGCGCCAGCAGCTTGGGGCAGGGGGTCAGACGAGAGACCCAGTACTTC	CASSLGQGVRRETQYF
TRBJ2-7	NA	NA	TRBV4-2	TGTGCCAGCAGCCAAGGGAGGGCGGGCCCCTACGAGCAGTACTTC	CASSQGRAGPYEQYF
TRBJ1-4	NA	TRBD1	TRBV30	TGTGCCTGGGGGCGGACAGGGCGAAATGAAAAACTGTTTTTT	CAWGRTGRNEKLFF
TRBJ2-1	NA	TRBD1	TRBV27	TGTGCCAGCAGTTTAGGGGACAGGGGGTGGGATGAGCAGTTCTTC	CASSLGDRGWDEQFF
TRBJ2-5	NA	TRBD2	TRBV9	TGTGCCAGCAGCGCAACCTTAATAACTAGCGGCCCTCAAGAGACCCAGTACTTC	CASSATLITSGPQETQYF
TRBJ1-2	NA	TRBD1	TRBV5-1	TGCGCCAGCACCGAGCTGGACAGGACCTATGGCTACACCTTC	CASTELDRTYGYTF
TRBJ2-3	NA	NA	TRBV9	TGTGCCAGCAGCGCAATGACTAGAATTTCCACAGATACGCAGTATTTT	CASSAMTRISTDTQYF
TRBJ2-7	NA	NA	TRBV7-2	TGTGCCAGCAGCTTAGCGTTGAACGAGCAGTACTTC	CASSLALNEQYF
TRBJ2-7	NA	TRBD1	TRBV2	TGTGCCAGCGAACACTCTCGAACAGGACAGGACGGGAACGAGCAGTACTTC	CASEHSRTGQDGNEQYF
TRBJ1-2	NA	NA	TRBV7-9	TGTGCCAGCAGCTATCGCGGAGAAAACTCTAACTATGGCTACACCTTC	CASSYRGENSNYGYTF
TRBJ1-3	NA	NA	TRBV11-2	TGTGCCAGCAGCTTCGTCAACTCTGGAAACACCATATATTTT	CASSFVNSGNTIYF
TRBJ2-7	NA	NA	TRBV7-8	TGTGCCAGCAGTCTACTTGGGTTATGGAACGAGCAGTACTTC	CASSLLGLWNEQYF
TRBJ2-1	NA	TRBD2	TRBV27	TGTGCCAGCAAACTAGCGGGAGGTTTAAATGAGCAGTTCTTC	CASKLAGGLNEQFF
TRBJ1-5	NA	NA	TRBV19	TGTGCCAGTAGTATGGGAAGGGTCACTCAGCCCCAGCATTTT	CASSMGRVTQPQHF